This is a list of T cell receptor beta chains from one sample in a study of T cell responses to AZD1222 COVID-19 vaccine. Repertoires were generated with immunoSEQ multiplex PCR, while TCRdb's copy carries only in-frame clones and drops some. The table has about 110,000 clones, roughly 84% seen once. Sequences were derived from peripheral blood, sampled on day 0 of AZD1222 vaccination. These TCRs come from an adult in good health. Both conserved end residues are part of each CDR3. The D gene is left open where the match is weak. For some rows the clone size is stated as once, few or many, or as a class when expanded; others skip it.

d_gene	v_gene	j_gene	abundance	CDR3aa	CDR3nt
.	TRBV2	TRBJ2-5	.	CASSEVETQYF	TGTGCCAGCAGTGAGGTGGAGACCCAGTACTTC
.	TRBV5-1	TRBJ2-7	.	CASSLDGGSYEQYF	TGCGCCAGCAGCTTGGACGGGGGCTCCTACGAGCAGTACTTC
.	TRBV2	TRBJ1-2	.	CASKVGENYGYTF	TGTGCCAGCAAGGTCGGGGAAAACTATGGCTACACCTTC
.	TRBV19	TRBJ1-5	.	CAGGQYSNQPQHF	TGTGCCGGGGGACAATATAGCAATCAGCCCCAGCATTTT
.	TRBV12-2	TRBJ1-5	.	CASRAWVRDGPQHF	TGTGCAAGTCGCGCCTGGGTCAGGGATGGGCCCCAGCATTTT
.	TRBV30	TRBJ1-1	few	CAWSVQGAGNTEAFF	TGTGCCTGGAGTGTACAAGGGGCGGGGAACACTGAAGCTTTCTTT
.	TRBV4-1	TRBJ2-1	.	CASSQDQLTVSHNEQFF	TGCGCCAGCAGCCAAGATCAGCTGACGGTCAGCCACAATGAGCAGTTCTTC
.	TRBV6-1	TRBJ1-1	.	CASSSGAEAFF	TGTGCCAGCAGTTCTGGAGCTGAAGCTTTCTTT
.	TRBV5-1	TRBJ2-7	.	CASSEGTETYEQYF	TGCGCCAGCAGCGAGGGGACGGAAACCTACGAGCAGTACTTC
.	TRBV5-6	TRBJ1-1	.	CASSPRTPVTEAFF	TGTGCCAGCAGCCCCCGGACCCCGGTCACTGAAGCTTTCTTT
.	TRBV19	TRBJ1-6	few	CASSITSWEGDSPLHF	TGTGCCAGTAGTATCACCTCCTGGGAGGGGGATTCACCCCTCCACTTT
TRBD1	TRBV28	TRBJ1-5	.	CASGLTGVQPQHF	TGTGCCAGCGGGTTGACAGGGGTCCAGCCCCAGCATTTT
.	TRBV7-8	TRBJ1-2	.	CASSQGDYGYTF	TGTGCCAGCAGTCAAGGGGACTATGGCTACACCTTC
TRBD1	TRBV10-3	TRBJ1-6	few	CAISDQGGTYNSPLHF	TGTGCCATCAGTGATCAGGGGGGAACCTATAATTCACCCCTCCACTTT
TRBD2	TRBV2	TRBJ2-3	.	CASSGGLAVSTDTQYF	TGTGCCAGCAGCGGCGGACTAGCGGTGAGCACAGATACGCAGTATTTT
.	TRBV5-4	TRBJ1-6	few	CASSLDSNSPLHF	TGTGCCAGCAGCCTCGACAGTAATTCACCCCTCCACTTT
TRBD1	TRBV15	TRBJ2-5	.	CATSSRTGEETQYF	TGTGCCACCAGCTCTCGGACAGGGGAAGAGACCCAGTACTTC
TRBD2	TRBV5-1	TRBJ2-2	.	CASSSALTSGAGGELFF	TGCGCCAGCAGCTCTGCACTGACTAGCGGGGCTGGCGGGGAGCTGTTTTTT
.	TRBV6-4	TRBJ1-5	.	CASIRQAAGNQPQHF	TGTGCCAGCATCCGACAGGCGGCTGGCAATCAGCCCCAGCATTTT
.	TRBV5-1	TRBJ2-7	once	CASSPGGSYEQYF	TGCGCCAGCAGCCCGGGCGGTTCCTACGAGCAGTACTTC
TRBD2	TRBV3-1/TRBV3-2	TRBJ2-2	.	CASSQGGGGHGELFF	TGTGCCAGCAGCCAAGGGGGCGGGGGGCACGGGGAGCTGTTTTTT
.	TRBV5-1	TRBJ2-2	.	CASSFTGLNTGELFF	TGCGCCAGCAGCTTCACAGGGTTGAACACCGGGGAGCTGTTTTTT
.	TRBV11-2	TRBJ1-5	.	CASTFRDRLCNQPQHF	TGTGCCAGCACCTTCCGCGACAGGTTGTGCAATCAGCCCCAGCATTTT
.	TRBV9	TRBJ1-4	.	CASSLGVGREKLFF	TGTGCCAGCAGCTTAGGGGTGGGGAGGGAAAAACTGTTTTTT
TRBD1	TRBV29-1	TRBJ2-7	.	CSVELQGAGEQYF	TGCAGCGTTGAGTTACAGGGGGCAGGCGAGCAGTACTTC
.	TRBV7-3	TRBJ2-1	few	CASSDGGSYNEQFF	TGTGCCAGCAGCGACGGGGGCTCCTACAATGAGCAGTTCTTC
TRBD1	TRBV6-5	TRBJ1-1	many	CASSPTGGNTEAFF	TGTGCCAGCAGTCCCACAGGGGGGAACACTGAAGCTTTCTTT
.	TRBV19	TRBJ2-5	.	CASSLSHRETQYF	TGTGCCAGTAGTCTCTCTCACCGGGAGACCCAGTACTTC
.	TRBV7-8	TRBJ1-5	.	CASSLVGNQPQHF	TGTGCCAGCAGCTTAGTCGGTAATCAGCCCCAGCATTTT
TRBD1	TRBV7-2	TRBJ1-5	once	CASSLAGQARPQHF	TGTGCCAGCAGCTTAGCGGGACAGGCACGGCCCCAGCATTTT
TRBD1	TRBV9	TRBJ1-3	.	CASSVTRTGDSSGNTIYF	TGTGCCAGCAGCGTAACCCGGACAGGCGACTCCTCTGGAAACACCATATATTTT
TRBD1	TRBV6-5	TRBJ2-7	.	CATRSGTGKAYEQYF	TGTGCCACCCGCAGCGGGACAGGGAAAGCCTACGAGCAGTACTTC
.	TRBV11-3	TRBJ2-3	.	CASSLAGTGITDTQYF	TGTGCCAGCAGCTTAGCGGGGACGGGGATCACAGATACGCAGTATTTT
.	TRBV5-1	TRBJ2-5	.	CASSLRSKETQYF	TGCGCCAGCAGCTTGAGGAGTAAAGAGACCCAGTACTTC
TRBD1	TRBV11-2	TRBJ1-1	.	CASSLAGQDKAFF	TGTGCCAGCAGCTTAGCGGGACAGGACAAAGCTTTCTTT
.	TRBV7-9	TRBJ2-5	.	CASSRGWETQYF	TGTGCCAGCAGCCGCGGGTGGGAGACCCAGTACTTC
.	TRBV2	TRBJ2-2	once	CASSVRATGELFF	TGTGCCAGCAGCGTTCGGGCAACCGGGGAGCTGTTTTTT
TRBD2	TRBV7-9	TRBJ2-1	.	CASSLVSGSGVSYNEQFF	TGTGCCAGCAGCTTAGTGAGCGGTAGCGGGGTCTCCTACAATGAGCAGTTCTTC
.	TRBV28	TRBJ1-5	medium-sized	CASSFRGVGNQPQHF	TGTGCCAGCAGTTTTAGAGGGGTGGGCAATCAGCCCCAGCATTTT
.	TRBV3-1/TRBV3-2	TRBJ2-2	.	CASKKRPDALNTGELFF	TGTGCCAGCAAAAAGAGGCCAGACGCCTTGAACACCGGGGAGCTGTTTTTT
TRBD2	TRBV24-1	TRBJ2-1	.	CATIRWDYNPYNEQFF	TGTGCCACCATCAGATGGGACTACAATCCCTACAATGAGCAGTTCTTC
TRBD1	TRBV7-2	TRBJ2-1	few	CASSLRGGAEYEQFF	TGTGCCAGCAGCTTACGAGGGGGCGCAGAGTACGAGCAGTTCTTC
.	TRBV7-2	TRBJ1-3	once	CASSLAEGSSGNTIYF	TGTGCCAGCAGCTTAGCAGAAGGAAGCTCTGGAAACACCATATATTTT
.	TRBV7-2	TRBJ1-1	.	CASSSDRNTEAFF	TGTGCCAGCAGCTCAGACAGGAACACTGAAGCTTTCTTT
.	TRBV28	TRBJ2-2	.	CASRPTSGQPDTGELFF	TGTGCCAGCAGACCTACCTCTGGACAACCTGACACCGGGGAGCTGTTTTTT
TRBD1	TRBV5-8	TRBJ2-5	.	CASSLGQGYETQYF	TGTGCCAGCAGCTTAGGACAGGGGTACGAGACCCAGTACTTC
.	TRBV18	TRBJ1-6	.	CASSPGGASPLHF	TGTGCCAGCTCACCAGGGGGGGCGTCACCCCTCCACTTT
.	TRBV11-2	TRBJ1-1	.	CASSLGTGLGAFF	TGTGCCAGCAGCCTAGGGACCGGGCTGGGAGCTTTCTTT
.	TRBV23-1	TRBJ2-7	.	CASSQPHRVDTPYEQYF	TGCGCCAGCAGTCAACCCCACAGGGTCGATACCCCCTACGAGCAGTACTTC
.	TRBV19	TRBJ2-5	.	CASTQTGRGETQYF	TGTGCCAGTACCCAGACTGGTCGGGGGGAGACCCAGTACTTC
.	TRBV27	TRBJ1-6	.	CASRQQGAENSPLHF	TGTGCCAGCAGGCAACAGGGAGCGGAGAATTCACCCCTCCACTTT
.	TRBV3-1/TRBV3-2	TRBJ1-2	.	CASSRLTTGNYGYTF	TGTGCCAGCAGCCGCCTAACAACAGGGAACTATGGCTACACCTTC
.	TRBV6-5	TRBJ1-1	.	CASSYSGQLNTEAFF	TGTGCCAGCAGTTACTCCGGACAGTTGAACACTGAAGCTTTCTTT